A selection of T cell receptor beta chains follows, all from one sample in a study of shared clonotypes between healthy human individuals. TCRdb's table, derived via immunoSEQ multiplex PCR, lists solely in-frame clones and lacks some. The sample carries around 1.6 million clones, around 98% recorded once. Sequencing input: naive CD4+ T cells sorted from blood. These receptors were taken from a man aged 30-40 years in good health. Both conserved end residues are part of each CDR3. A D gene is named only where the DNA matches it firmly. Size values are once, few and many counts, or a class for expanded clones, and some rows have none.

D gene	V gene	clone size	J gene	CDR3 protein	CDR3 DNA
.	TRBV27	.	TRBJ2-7	CASSFGRWYEQYF	TGTGCCAGCAGTTTCGGGCGGTGGTACGAGCAGTACTTC
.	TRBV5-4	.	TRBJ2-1	CASSLAPRSGEQFF	TGTGCCAGCAGCTTGGCACCTAGATCTGGTGAGCAGTTCTTC
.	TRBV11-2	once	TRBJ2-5	CASSLGRSGRVRETQYF	TGTGCCAGCAGCTTAGGTCGGAGCGGCAGGGTGAGGGAGACCCAGTACTTC
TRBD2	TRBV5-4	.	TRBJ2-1	CASSSPGTSIGEQFF	TGTGCCAGCAGCTCGCCCGGGACTAGCATCGGTGAGCAGTTCTTC
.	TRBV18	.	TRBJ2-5	CASSPGPGTEETQYF	TGTGCCAGCTCACCCGGTCCGGGGACGGAAGAGACCCAGTACTTC
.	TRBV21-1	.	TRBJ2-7	CARTENLYEQYF	TGTGCCAGGACAGAAAACCTCTACGAGCAGTACTTC
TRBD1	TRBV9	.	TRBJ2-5	CASSATPGTGVQETQYF	TGTGCCAGCAGCGCAACTCCCGGGACAGGGGTCCAAGAGACCCAGTACTTC
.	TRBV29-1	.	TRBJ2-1	CSVGTLYNEQFF	TGCAGCGTTGGTACACTATACAATGAGCAGTTCTTC
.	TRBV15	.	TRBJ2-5	CATSRVHSAILQETQYF	TGTGCCACCAGCAGAGTGCATTCCGCTATCCTTCAAGAGACCCAGTACTTC
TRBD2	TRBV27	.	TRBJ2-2	CASTSSGRGYGELFF	TGTGCCAGTACCTCTAGCGGGAGGGGGTACGGGGAGCTGTTTTTT
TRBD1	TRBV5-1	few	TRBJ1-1	CASSPRTGNTEAFF	TGCGCCAGCAGCCCCCGGACAGGGAACACTGAAGCTTTCTTT
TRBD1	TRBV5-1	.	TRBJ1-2	CASSLGQSNYGYTF	TGCGCCAGTAGCTTGGGACAGTCTAACTATGGCTACACCTTC
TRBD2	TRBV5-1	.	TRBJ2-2	CASRRAGVSGNTGELFF	TGCGCCAGCCGCAGGGCGGGAGTCTCTGGGAACACCGGGGAGCTGTTTTTT
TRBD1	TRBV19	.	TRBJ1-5	CASSSGTGGQGQPQHF	TGTGCCAGTAGTTCCGGGACAGGGGGCCAAGGACAGCCCCAGCATTTT
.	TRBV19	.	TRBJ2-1	CASTHPSRNEQFF	TGTGCCAGTACCCACCCCTCTAGGAATGAGCAGTTCTTC
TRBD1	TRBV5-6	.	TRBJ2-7	CASLRTGVTYEQYF	TGTGCCAGCTTAAGGACAGGGGTAACCTACGAGCAGTACTTC
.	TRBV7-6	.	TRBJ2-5	CASSLASGGGETQYF	TGTGCCAGCAGCTTAGCGTCCGGGGGAGGCGAGACCCAGTACTTC
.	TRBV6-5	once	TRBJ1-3	CASSSNREAGNTIYF	TGTGCCAGCAGTTCCAACAGGGAAGCAGGAAACACCATATATTTT
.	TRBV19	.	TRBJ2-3	CASSMRDTQYF	TGTGCCAGTAGTATGCGTGATACGCAGTATTTT
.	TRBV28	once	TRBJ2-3	CASSLYVRVSTDTQYF	TGTGCCAGCAGTTTATACGTAAGGGTTAGCACAGATACGCAGTATTTT
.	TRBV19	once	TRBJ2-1	CASSTDPYNEQFF	TGTGCCAGTAGTACCGACCCCTACAATGAGCAGTTCTTC
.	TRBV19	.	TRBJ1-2	CASTSGTYSGYTF	TGTGCCAGTACTTCAGGGACCTATTCCGGCTACACCTTC
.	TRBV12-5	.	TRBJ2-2	CASGLSSGVTGELFF	TGTGCTAGTGGTTTGTCCTCAGGGGTCACCGGGGAGCTGTTTTTT
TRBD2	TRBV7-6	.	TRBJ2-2	CASSGRGLAGGRRSDTGELFF	TGTGCCAGCAGCGGACGGGGACTAGCGGGAGGGAGGAGGTCTGACACCGGGGAGCTGTTTTTT
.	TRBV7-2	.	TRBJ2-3	CASSSAVVAVTEDTQYF	TGTGCCAGCAGCTCAGCGGTGGTAGCGGTGACCGAAGATACGCAGTATTTT
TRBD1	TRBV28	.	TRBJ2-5	CASRQGGGQETQYF	TGTGCCAGCAGACAGGGGGGCGGTCAAGAGACCCAGTACTTC
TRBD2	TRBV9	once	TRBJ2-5	CASSVSAGVRSQETQYF	TGTGCCAGCAGCGTATCAGCGGGAGTAAGAAGCCAAGAGACCCAGTACTTC
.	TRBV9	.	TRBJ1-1	CASSVSWLGGAMNTEAFF	TGTGCCAGCAGCGTATCATGGTTAGGAGGGGCAATGAACACTGAAGCTTTCTTT
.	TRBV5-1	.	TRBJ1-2	CASAQEDARSYGYTF	TGCGCCAGCGCGCAGGAGGATGCGAGGTCCTATGGCTACACCTTC
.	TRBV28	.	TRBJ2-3	CASSLLRGGSDTQYF	TGTGCCAGCAGTTTACTCAGGGGGGGTAGTGATACGCAGTATTTT
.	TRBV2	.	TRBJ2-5	CASALEVETQYF	TGTGCCAGCGCCCTGGAGGTAGAGACCCAGTACTTC
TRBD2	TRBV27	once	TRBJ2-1	CATRLAGVYEQFF	TGTGCCACCCGACTAGCGGGAGTCTATGAGCAGTTCTTC
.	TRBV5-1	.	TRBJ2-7	CASSPGHRSYEQYF	TGCGCCAGCAGCCCTGGACACCGGAGCTACGAGCAGTACTTC
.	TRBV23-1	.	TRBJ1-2	CASWTVDGYTF	TGCGCCAGCTGGACAGTTGATGGCTACACCTTC
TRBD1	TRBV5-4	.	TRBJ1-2	CASSVTGNLEGYTF	TGTGCCAGCAGCGTGACAGGGAATTTAGAAGGCTACACCTTC
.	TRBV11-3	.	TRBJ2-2	CASSLDPTGELFF	TGTGCCAGCAGCTTAGATCCCACCGGGGAGCTGTTTTTT
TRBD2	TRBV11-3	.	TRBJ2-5	CASSLGTSGIQETQYF	TGTGCCAGCAGCCTCGGGACTAGCGGGATCCAAGAGACCCAGTACTTC
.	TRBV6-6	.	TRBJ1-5	CASSTTPGHFNQPQHF	TGTGCCAGCAGTACGACTCCGGGACACTTTAATCAGCCCCAGCATTTT
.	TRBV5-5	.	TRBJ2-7	CASSLRTAADEQYF	TGTGCCAGCAGCTTAAGGACAGCCGCCGACGAGCAGTACTTC
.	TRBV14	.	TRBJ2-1	CASSQSGLLEQFF	TGTGCCAGCAGCCAATCCGGACTATTGGAGCAGTTCTTC
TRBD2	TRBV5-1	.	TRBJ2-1	CASSLAGTSGSIGSYNEQFF	TGCGCCAGCAGCTTGGCCGGGACTAGCGGGAGCATCGGCTCCTACAATGAGCAGTTCTTC
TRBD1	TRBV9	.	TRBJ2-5	CASSWDSQETQYF	TGTGCCAGCTCCTGGGACAGCCAAGAGACCCAGTACTTC
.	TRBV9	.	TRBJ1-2	CASSVGVGREYGYTF	TGTGCCAGCAGCGTAGGGGTGGGCAGGGAGTATGGCTACACCTTC
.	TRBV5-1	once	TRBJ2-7	CASSMSGLAPYEQYF	TGCGCCAGCAGCATGAGCGGCCTGGCGCCCTACGAGCAGTACTTC
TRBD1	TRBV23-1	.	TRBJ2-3	CASSPSGTDLHLF	TGCGCCAGCAGTCCCTCGGGGACAGACCTTCACTTATTC